The present entry profiles one T cell receptor beta chain with its context. Its antigen is not yet known. Base quality data are lacking; no much larger clone is found one base away. The CDR3 runs 14 amino acids, cysteine and phenylalanine included. The read is trimmed to its CDR3 DNA, 42 bases read in frame from base 1. V and J lose 4 bases and 3 bases, and a span of 13 bases separates them. From the germline V gene, CDR1 is SNHLY and CDR2 is FYNNEI. The cohort consisted of more than 650 healthy bone marrow donors. At the time of sampling, every cohort member was nominally healthy, though immune exposures that went unrecorded were likely present. The donor was CMV seropositive and was included in the group of 250 to 300 seropositive cohort members. A peripheral blood sample was collected from each donor, and TCR beta sequencing was performed on peripheral blood mononuclear cells. The Qiagen DNeasy Blood Extraction Kit was used to extract genomic DNA from the blood cell samples.

This sample is part of a study of cytomegalovirus exposure and HLA in healthy donors (dated by TCRdb to 2017 to 2019). Broadly, across the study: An earlier analysis of several hundred of the donors reported approximately 270 Gb of sequence data and 100 million to 130 million unique TCR beta sequences from 150 million to 200 million T cells. Roughly 300 gigabases of sequencing data and 78 million or so unique TCR sequences were included in an early release covering roughly 600 HLA-typed donors. Among the roughly 400 genotyped donors, approximately 82% belonged to the genetic ancestry cluster associated with self-reported Caucasian donors. The aim of the study was to test whether cataloging public T cell receptors could identify signatures of past pathogen exposure. Using immunosequencing, the study profiled T cell repertoires from approximately 700 subjects and related those repertoires to cytomegalovirus serostatus. In addition to the first cohort of 650 to 750 subjects, a separate validation cohort of approximately 120 different subjects was used. High-throughput TCR immunosequencing, statistical association of individual TCRs with disease status, and machine learning were combined to predict cytomegalovirus infection status. A later analysis re-analyzed previously published TCR beta repertoires from approximately 700 donors and added high-resolution HLA genotyping to study TCR occurrence patterns. The later analysis used no new phenotypic data to find candidate immune exposures, relying instead on TCR beta sequences and their occurrence across donors. In an earlier analysis of roughly 580 of the donors, high-throughput TCR beta sequencing was used to judge whether each TCR beta V gene segment behaved as functional or pseudogenic. Donor age, sex, ethnicity and CMV serostatus were compiled together with the repertoire data. In a later genetic analysis, genome-wide SNP genotypes for about 65% of the roughly 700 donors were used, and that subset was treated as a discovery cohort. Every discovery cohort repertoire had been produced on one sequencing platform. HLA typing covered class I and class II loci at four-digit resolution. The number of donors typed differed by locus, with roughly 629-640 for A, B, C, DRB1 and DQB1, around 560 for DQA1, under 610 for DPA1, and around 430 for DPB1. Roughly 5 DR-DQ haplotypes were treated as single units for association and clustering because of strong linkage in the cohort. Among roughly 370 genotyped donors of the cohort, an average of 235,054 unique TCR beta nucleotide sequences were sequenced per donor, approximately 20% of them non-productive. The study at large found these results: Most CMV-associated TCR beta chains appeared to be HLA-restricted in a later analysis, and the HLA associations seemed to be driven largely by CMV exposure. A further reported finding was that TCR beta sequences accurately predicted the HLA-A and HLA-B alleles for most subjects in the first cohort. Most TCR sequences were seen in very few donors, while some public TCRs were found in many individuals. The authors suggested that the approach could potentially be extended to other disease states and immunological phenotypes. A group of highly shared sequence variants was considered likely to be a technical artifact of the sequencing pipeline. A later genetic analysis associated a missense DCLRE1C variant with V-gene and J-gene trimming of TCR beta chains, and an independent cohort replicated the association. Linkage disequilibrium might explain the correlated functional status among segregating V segments, but an unknown experimental factor could not be ruled out. A later analysis associated 17,000 or so TCR beta sequences with specific HLA alleles at a false discovery rate of 0.05. Sequencing depth was assumed to be roughly uniform across donors in the presence/absence analyses, though that assumption may not hold. Immune exposure information for the cohort was limited to CMV serostatus. Because some donors lacked HLA typing at each locus, the association tests relied only on the typed subset. In a later analysis, the rate of TCR association differed among HLA loci, with DRB1 alleles having the most associated TCRs and HLA-C alleles having the fewest. The cohort was sequenced for TCR beta chains only, and without alpha or paired-chain data the features that could be detected were limited. The study gave a list of about 150 TCR beta chains associated with cytomegalovirus. When HLA alleles, especially DR and DQ, strongly co-occurred, TCR associations were difficult to assign to individual alleles. In a later analysis, several top co-occurrence clusters were reported to appear linked to parvovirus B19, influenza, CMV and Epstein-Barr virus. A later analysis found that HLA-associated TCR beta chains were more clonally expanded and had lower generation probabilities than equally common non-associated chains. The 87-base-pair reads could not distinguish some IMGT-functional V segments, including TRBV6-2 and TRBV6-3, so those segments were excluded. In an earlier analysis of 450 to 750 of the donors, most TCR beta V segments appeared in productive rearrangements about 87% or about 30% of the time, broadly matching IMGT annotations. About 17 rarely observed V segments, including chromosome 9 orphons, were excluded from the earlier analysis of some 590 of the donors because counts were too low. According to a later genetic analysis, donors in an Asian-associated ancestry cluster had fewer N-insertions in productive TCRs than the approximately 690-donor mean. A few of the identified cytomegalovirus-associated TCR beta chains were confirmed in vitro to be specific for cytomegalovirus antigens. The classifier was reported to diagnose cytomegalovirus status with high specificity and sensitivity in both the original cohort and the validation cohort.

Receptor amplification or capture employed the immunoSEQ multiplex PCR assay. The multiplex PCR relied on a mix of 60 forward primers for TCR Vbeta segments and 13 reverse primers for TCR Jbeta segments. Amplification of the CDR3 region of rearranged TCR beta genes was performed with a multiplex PCR assay on genomic DNA. On the Illumina HiSeq System, the amplified TCR beta libraries were sequenced as 87-base-pair reads. Per the authors' processing: A later analysis counted 75 million to 100 million unique TCR beta chains across the 666 repertoires, and about 10 million of these chains were shared by at least two donors. A nearest-neighbor algorithm error-corrected the raw reads and collapsed the reads into unique sequences, merging closely related sequences to remove PCR and sequencing errors. Alignment of CDR3 sequences to IMGT reference sequences was used to assign V, D and J gene segments. Each retained sequence needed at least a six-nucleotide match to both a V gene segment and a J gene segment. A rearrangement was called productive if the CDR3 had no stop codons and remained in frame with V and J, and every other rearrangement was called non-productive. CDR3 was defined according to IMGT convention as the region running from the second conserved V-encoded cysteine to the conserved J-encoded phenylalanine. In an earlier analysis of around 600 of the donors, sequences lacking an unambiguous match to a single V gene segment were excluded. In an earlier analysis of several hundred of the donors, V segments were called functional above 56.7% productive rearrangements and were called segregating when the between-donor standard deviation exceeded 5%. A statistical classification framework was developed to diagnose cytomegalovirus status using the catalog of TCR beta chain sequences. In a later analysis, V and J genes were assigned by comparing TCR nucleotide sequences against IMGT/GENE-DB human TR gene sequences. The TCRdist pipeline was used in a later analysis to assign CDR3 sequences and most-parsimonious VDJ recombination scenarios. In a later analysis, each TCR beta chain was defined by its CDR3 amino acid sequence together with its V-gene family, and reads lacking a unique V-gene family were excluded. As a way to deal with suspected cross-contamination and a sequencing artifact, a later analysis dropped hundreds of nucleotide sequences that were highly shared and had low generation probability. A later analysis calculated a clonal expansion index for each public chain from normalized within-repertoire ranks of inferred template counts. In a later analysis, generation probabilities were computed with a VDJ recombination model fitted to out-of-frame rearrangements, and the resulting probabilities were checked against IGoR. In a later analysis, TCR-TCR, TCR-HLA and TCR-CMV co-occurrence was scored with hypergeometric tests, and a repertoire-size bias correction was applied to TCR pairs. To estimate false discovery rates, a later analysis permuted the HLA or CMV assignments 20 times. In a later analysis, co-occurring TCRs were grouped with DBSCAN, and TCRdist sequence similarity was added when clustering was performed within HLA-allele-positive subsets. For co-occurrence clustering, repertoires with fewer than 30,000 or more than 120,000 public chains were excluded, along with about five repertoires with anomalous nucleotide sharing. Held by TCRdb, this immuneACCESS table contains in-frame sequences only and omits some clones. Under half of the omission traces to an unresolved V gene where checked; the cause of the rest is unknown. That table is the source of V, J and clone size, and D and trimming were worked out from the DNA. In this sample the table shows roughly 160,000 clones, approximately 75% of which occur a single time. 3.7% of the sample belongs to the ten largest clones.

Material for sequencing was PBMCs. This chain is built from TRBV2 and TRBJ2-7, with no reliable assignment of the D segment. This sequence was found in a young man in good health and CMV-seropositive. The DNA sequence is as follows: TGTGCCAGCAGTGTACAGAAACTGTTCTACGAGCAGTACTTC. This yields the protein CASSVQKLFYEQYF.